Each of the 18 T cell receptor beta chains below was sequenced from the same sample in a study of radiotherapy plus CTLA-4 blockade in lung cancer (dated by TCRdb to the late 2010s). The protocol used for the library was the immunoSEQ multiplex PCR assay. TCRdb took this table from immuneACCESS and kept in-frame rearrangements with V and J called. Such tables lack part of the clones; where checked against another copy, unresolved V genes explain under half of the gap, and the rest is unexplained. This sample holds over 100,000 clones; roughly 86% were observed only once. Clones ranked in the top ten supply less than 4% of the sample. Material: peripheral blood, obtained from a patient treated with radiotherapy plus ipilimumab. The receptor set was obtained from a human donor with non-small cell lung cancer that progressed on radiotherapy plus ipilimumab. Some clones in this sample may be carry-over from other donors' samples.

As DNA, the CDR3 is TGTGCCAGCAGTGAGCGGGGTAGGGACGGAGCCTACGAGCAGTACTTC. Translating it yields CASSERGRDGAYEQYF. The V call is TRBV6-1, the J call TRBJ2-7, with a tentative D call TRBD2 (6 bases). V lost 3 bases, J lost 2 bases, and 17 bases lay in between. The CDR3 consists of 16 residues. Germline V gene data show CDR1 as MNHNS and CDR2 as SASEGT.

The V gene is TRBV18, the J gene TRBJ2-3; no clear D gene. This CDR3 has 13 amino acids. V was cut by 6 bases and J by 6 bases, with 13 bases left in between. The germline gives CDR1 KGHSH, CDR2 LQKENI. The CDR3 protein is CASSPDTGDTQYF. The CDR3, as DNA: TGTGCCAGCTCGCCAGACACTGGGGATACGCAGTATTTT.

This clone has just one count. The chain joins TRBV14 to TRBJ2-3; D uncertain. The CDR3 consists of 13 residues. Germline lookup yields CDR1 SGHDN and CDR2 FVKESK. V lost 3 bases and J lost 1, with 5 bases in between. The CDR3 DNA is TGTGCCAGCAGCCAGGTGGGCACAGATACGCAGTATTTT. Translated, it gives CASSQVGTDTQYF.

The V gene is TRBV6-1, the J gene TRBJ1-2, with a possible D match to TRBD1 (5 bases). Germline V gene sequence: CDR1 MNHNS, CDR2 SASEGT. This CDR3 region has 13 residues. V was shortened by 4 bases and J by 8 bases, with 14 bases between the two germline ends. The CDR3 nucleotides read TGTGCCAGCAGTGTACAGGAGTTGTACGGCTACACCTTC. Protein: CASSVQELYGYTF.

The chain recombines TRBV4-1 with TRBJ2-1; D unclear. Germline V gene lookup returns CDR1 MGHRA and CDR2 YSYEKL. Trimming shortened V by 4 bases and J by 7 bases, and 11 bases separated the two germline ends. CDR3 length: 13 residues. The CDR3 sequence is CASSLGPTNEQFF. The DNA of the CDR3 is TGCGCCAGCAGCCTAGGGCCAACTAATGAGCAGTTCTTC.

V and J are TRBV5-1 and TRBJ1-1, with 7 bases that match TRBD1. This CDR3 contains 13 residues. CDR1 is SGHRS, CDR2 YFSETQ, per germline. V was pared by 3 bases and J by 5 bases, with 4 bases of the junction left unmatched. CDR3 amino acids: CASSSTGVTEAFF. In DNA form, the CDR3 reads TGCGCCAGCAGCTCAACAGGGGTAACTGAAGCTTTCTTT.

The chain joins TRBV5-1 to TRBJ2-5; the D gene is possibly TRBD1 (8 bases). The CDR3 extends over 16 amino acids. Germline loops: CDR1 SGHRS, CDR2 YFSETQ. The germline V and J ends were trimmed by 0 bases and 5 bases, with 17 bases remaining between them. The CDR3 loop is CASSLAWLQGGETQYF. In nucleotides, the CDR3 is TGCGCCAGCAGCTTGGCCTGGTTACAGGGGGGGGAGACCCAGTACTTC. The full variable domain, in which reference TRBV5-1 and TRBJ2-5 provide the parts outside the CDR3, is KAGVTQTPRYLIKTRGQQVTLSCSPISGHRSVSWYQQTPGQGLQFLFEYFSETQRNKGNFPGRFSGRQFSNSRSEMNVSTLELGDSALYLCASSLAWLQGGETQYFGPGTRLLVL.

This clone was counted once. This sequence joins TRBV4-3 and TRBJ2-7; D is perhaps TRBD2 (5 bases). The CDR3 contains 14 residues. Germline V gene data show CDR1 as LGHNA and CDR2 as YSLEER. V was trimmed by 2 bases and J by 2 bases, leaving 10 bases between them. The CDR3 reads CASSQSGSPYEQYF. In DNA form, the CDR3 reads TGCGCCAGCAGCCAAAGCGGCAGCCCCTACGAGCAGTACTTC.

This clone was observed a single time. This CDR3 is also generated by other DNA sequences in the sample. The chain carries TRBV9 and TRBJ1-5; D perhaps matches TRBD1 (6 bases). V was cut by 0 bases and J by 3 bases, with 7 bases left in between. This CDR3 has 14 amino acids. Per the germline V gene, CDR1 is SGDLS and CDR2 is YYNGEE. The CDR3 loop is CASSVGGPNQPQHF. Here the CDR3 DNA reads TGTGCCAGCAGCGTAGGGGGGCCCAATCAGCCCCAGCATTTT. The full variable domain, rest sourced from reference TRBV9 and TRBJ1-5, is DSGVTQTPKHLITATGQRVTLRCSPRSGDLSVYWYQQSLDQGLQFLIQYYNGEERAKGNILERFSAQQFPDLHSELNLSSLELGDSALYFCASSVGGPNQPQHFGDGTRLSIL.

This rearrangement joins TRBV11-3 to TRBJ1-2, with D maybe TRBD1 (6 bases). Germline V lookup: CDR1 SGHNT, CDR2 YENEEA. The CDR3 runs to 13 residues. The ends were cut back, 0 bases at V and 8 bases at J, with 10 bases in the middle. DNA for the CDR3: TGTGCCAGCAGCTTAGATGCAGGGGAAGGCTACACCTTC. It encodes CASSLDAGEGYTF.

This clone was detected a few times. The chain is built from TRBV5-1 and TRBJ2-6; D call uncertain. The V gene's germline CDR1 is SGHRS and CDR2 YFSETQ. V was clipped by 1 base and J by 2 bases, with 7 bases between them. This CDR3 comprises 15 residues. CDR3 residues: CASSLFRTGANVLTF. DNA of the CDR3: TGCGCCAGCAGCTTGTTTCGGACTGGGGCCAACGTCCTGACTTTC.

The gene calls are TRBV7-8 and TRBJ1-2; maybe TRBD1 (6 bases). Deletions cut 5 bases from V and 4 bases from J, with 14 bases between. This CDR3 is 14 amino acids long. Germline V gene data show CDR1 as SGHVS and CDR2 as FQNEAQ. The CDR3 loop is CASSLSRGGYGYTF. CDR3 nucleotides: TGTGCCAGCAGCCTATCTAGGGGGGGCTATGGCTACACCTTC.

J is TRBJ2-7 and V is TRBV7-9; 9 bases are a match to TRBD1. The V gene's germline CDR1 is SEHNR and CDR2 FQNEAQ (reference sequence). The CDR3 consists of 17 residues. The V segment lost 1 base and the J segment 1 base; nucleotides outside the gene matches: 8. In DNA, the CDR3 is TGTGCCAGCAGCTTAGATGAGGGACAGGGAAAATCCTACGAGCAGTACTTC. Protein: CASSLDEGQGKSYEQYF.

This chain uses TRBV7-2 with TRBJ2-1; 8 nucleotides align to TRBD1. V lost 1 base, J lost 13 bases, and 6 bases stayed unmatched. CDR1 and CDR2 (germline): SGHTA, FQGNSA. The CDR3 spans 13 residues. CDR3 DNA sequence: TGTGCCAGCAGCTTAGGCCGGACAGGGCTACAGTTCTTC. This sequence encodes CASSLGRTGLQFF.

The chain couples TRBV7-9 to TRBJ1-1; 8 nucleotides agree with TRBD1. Germline assignment: CDR1 SEHNR and CDR2 FQNEAQ (reference sequence). V dropped 0 bases and J dropped 3; count of bases not matched to a gene: 9. The CDR3 is 17 amino acids. The CDR3 sequence is CASSLAAWTGMDTEAFF. CDR3 in DNA: TGTGCCAGCAGCTTAGCCGCCTGGACAGGGATGGACACTGAAGCTTTCTTT.

The gene calls are TRBV2 and TRBJ2-7; D might be TRBD2 (7 bases). This CDR3 is built from 14 residues. Germline V CDR1 and CDR2: SNHLY, FYNNEI. V lost 6 bases and J 4 bases, leaving 16 bases between the germline ends. This CDR3 reads CASSPRGGGYEQYF. Here the CDR3 DNA reads TGTGCCAGCAGCCCGAGGGGGGGCGGATACGAGCAGTACTTC.

The CDR3: CASSLRLGGYTF. The CDR3 DNA reads as TGTGCCAGCAGCTTACGGCTCGGTGGCTACACCTTC. The chain combines TRBV7-2 with TRBJ1-2; D unclear. This CDR3 region has 12 residues. Trimming took 2 bases from V and 7 from J, leaving 8 bases between them. In germline, CDR1 is SGHTA, CDR2 FQGNSA.

This rearrangement joins TRBV19 to TRBJ1-6, with D unclear. Germline CDR1 reads LNHDA; CDR2 reads SQIVND (reference sequence). The CDR3 loop spans 13 amino acids. Trimming removed 6 bases at V and 7 bases at J, with 10 bases between. This chain's CDR3 is CASSGLQNSPLHF. The CDR3 DNA follows: TGTGCCAGTAGCGGATTACAGAATTCACCCCTCCACTTT.